The rows below give T cell receptor beta chains drawn from one sample of a study of tumor and adjacent non-tumor tissue in lung cancer. TCRdb passed the multiplex PCR reads through MiXCR, listing each CDR3 protein once. The data show some 100,000 distinct CDR3 sequences, approximately 82% seen once. Sequencing was done on a sample of lung tumor tissue. Receptors were obtained from a woman aged 60 to 75 with non-small cell lung cancer. The CDR3 runs from the conserved cysteine through the conserved F or W. D genes are given only for firm matches. Clone size, where shown, is once, few, many, or a class for clones that have expanded.

clone size: -; J gene: TRBJ1-2; CDR3 length: 17; D gene: TRBD1; V gene: TRBV24-1; CDR3 protein: CATSDSTGTGIRLGYTF; CDR3 DNA: TGTGCCACCAGTGATTCAACCGGGACAGGGATACGGCTTGGCTACACCTTC
clone size: -; J gene: TRBJ2-6; CDR3 length: 17; D gene: -; V gene: TRBV28; CDR3 protein: CASSPQGGSSGANVLSF; CDR3 DNA: TGTGCCAGCAGTCCTCAAGGGGGGAGCTCTGGGGCCAACGTCCTGAGTTTC
clone size: -; J gene: TRBJ2-4; CDR3 length: 14; D gene: -; V gene: TRBV11-2; CDR3 protein: CASCSSLSKNIQYF; CDR3 DNA: TGTGCCAGCTGTTCCAGTTTGTCCAAAAACATACAGTACTTC
clone size: -; J gene: TRBJ2-7; CDR3 length: 15; D gene: -; V gene: TRBV6-6; CDR3 protein: CASSRQTGGGYEQYF; CDR3 DNA: TGTGCCAGCAGTCGCCAGACCGGGGGAGGCTATGAGCAGTACTTC
clone size: -; J gene: TRBJ2-7; CDR3 length: 15; D gene: TRBD2; V gene: TRBV11-2; CDR3 protein: CASRYGTSGSYGQYF; CDR3 DNA: TGTGCCAGCAGATACGGGACTAGTGGGAGTTACGGGCAGTACTTC
clone size: -; J gene: TRBJ2-7; CDR3 length: 14; D gene: -; V gene: TRBV11-2; CDR3 protein: CASSWDRDGYERHF; CDR3 DNA: TGTGCCAGCAGTTGGGACCGCGATGGTTATGAGCGGCACTTC
clone size: -; J gene: TRBJ2-2; CDR3 length: 12; D gene: -; V gene: TRBV20-1; CDR3 protein: CSARMNTWELFF; CDR3 DNA: TGCAGTGCTCGGATGAACACCTGGGAGCTGTTTTTT
clone size: -; J gene: TRBJ2-2; CDR3 length: 16; D gene: TRBD2; V gene: TRBV4-3; CDR3 protein: CASSQGPAGRTGELFF; CDR3 DNA: TGTGCCAGCAGCCAAGGGCCAGCGGGAAGAACCGGGGAGCTGTTTTTT
clone size: few; J gene: TRBJ1-1; CDR3 length: 15; D gene: -; V gene: TRBV11-2; CDR3 protein: CVSSLESGPNTEAFF; CDR3 DNA: TGTGTCAGCAGCTTAGAGTCAGGACCCAACACTGAAGCTTTCTTT
clone size: -; J gene: TRBJ2-7; CDR3 length: 14; D gene: TRBD1; V gene: TRBV11-2; CDR3 protein: CVSNLSTGTAEQYF; CDR3 DNA: TGTGTCAGCAACTTATCCACCGGGACAGCCGAGCAGTATTTC